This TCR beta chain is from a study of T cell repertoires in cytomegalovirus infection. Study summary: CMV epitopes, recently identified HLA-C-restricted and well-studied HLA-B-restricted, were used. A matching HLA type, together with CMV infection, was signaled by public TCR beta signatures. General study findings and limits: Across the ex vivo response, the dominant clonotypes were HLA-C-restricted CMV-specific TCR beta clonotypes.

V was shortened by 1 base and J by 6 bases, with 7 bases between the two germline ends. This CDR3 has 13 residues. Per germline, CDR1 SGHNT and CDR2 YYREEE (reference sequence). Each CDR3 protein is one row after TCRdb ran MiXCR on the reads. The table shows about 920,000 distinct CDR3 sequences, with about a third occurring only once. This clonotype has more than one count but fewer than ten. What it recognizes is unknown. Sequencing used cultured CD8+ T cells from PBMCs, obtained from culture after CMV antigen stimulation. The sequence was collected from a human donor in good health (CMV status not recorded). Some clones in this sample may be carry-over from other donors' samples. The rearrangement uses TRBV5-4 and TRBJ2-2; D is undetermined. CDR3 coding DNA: TGTGCCAGCAGCTTGCCTAGTTCCGGGGAGCTGTTTTTT. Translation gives CASSLPSSGELFF.